Presented here are 18 T cell receptor beta chains from one specimen sequenced in a study of spatial heterogeneity in lung cancer. Using its own MiXCR run on the 5' RACE reads, TCRdb lists one record per CDR3 protein. Of about 3,200 distinct CDR3 sequences in the sample, 40% to 50% were seen once. Time point meaning: sample taken at primary tumor resection. Frozen PBMC, nontumor lung or tumor provided whole RNA, which was sequenced unsorted. Sequenced material: PBMCs, taken at surgery. These receptors all come from a male donor with early-stage non-small cell lung cancer.

V usage is TRBV6-5 and J usage is TRBJ2-3, with 8 bases that match TRBD1. Trimming removed 5 bases from V and 0 bases from J; junction bases left unmatched: 4. Germline-derived CDR1 and CDR2 are MNHEY and SVGAGI. This CDR3 comprises 15 residues. CDR3 DNA: TGTGCCAGCAGTAGACAGGGGCGAAGCACAGATACGCAGTATTTT. This translates into CASSRQGRSTDTQYF.

This clonotype showed up just a few times. The rearrangement links TRBV4-3 to TRBJ2-6; D unclear. Trimming took off 4 bases at V and 2 bases at J, with 9 bases between the two ends. The CDR3 covers 15 residues. Germline V gene sequence: CDR1 LGHNA, CDR2 YSLEER. The CDR3, as DNA: TGCGCCAGCAGCCCAACTGGCCCTGGGGCCAACGTCCTGACTTTC. It specifies CASSPTGPGANVLTF.

This clonotype was observed a few times. This chain connects TRBV14 to TRBJ2-1, with 8 bases matching TRBD2. With 3 bases clipped from V and 7 bases from J, the junction kept 11 bases outside the gene matches. The CDR3 has 16 residues. Germline assignment: CDR1 SGHDN and CDR2 FVKESK. CDR3 residues: CASSHGWRGVRNEQFF. The CDR3 DNA reads as TGTGCCAGCAGCCATGGATGGCGGGGGGTCAGAAATGAGCAGTTCTTC.

There are a few counts of this clonotype. The chain recombines TRBV28 with TRBJ2-5; perhaps TRBD1 as D (6 bases). Per the germline V gene, CDR1 is MDHEN and CDR2 is SYDVKM. Trimming stripped 5 bases from V and 5 bases from J, with 15 bases between. This CDR3 has 14 residues. CDR3 DNA sequence: TGTGCCAGCAGTATAGGGGACACCGCGGAGACCCAGTACTTC. Its translation: CASSIGDTAETQYF. Combining the CDR3 with reference TRBV28 and TRBJ2-5 gives the whole variable domain DVKVTQSSRYLVKRTGEKVFLECVQDMDHENMFWYRQDPGLGLRLIYFSYDVKMKEKGDIPEGYSVSREKKERFSLILESASTNQTSMYLCASSIGDTAETQYFGPGTRLLVL.

This chain joins TRBV7-9 and TRBJ2-7; 8 nucleotides align to TRBD1. V lost 7 bases, J lost 4 bases, and 9 bases stayed unmatched. Germline CDR1 is SEHNR and CDR2 is FQNEAQ (reference sequence). The CDR3 length is 14 residues. The DNA for the CDR3 is TGTGCCAGCACGCCGGGGACAGGCAATTACGAGCAGTACTTC. This gives the protein CASTPGTGNYEQYF. The full variable domain, completed using reference TRBV7-9 and TRBJ2-7, is DTGVSQNPRHKITKRGQNVTFRCDPISEHNRLYWYRQTLGQGPEFLTYFQNEAQLEKSRLLSDRFSAERPKGSFSTLEIQRTEQGDSAMYLCASTPGTGNYEQYFGPGTRLTVT.

This chain links TRBV5-6 with TRBJ2-7; perhaps TRBD1 as D (5 bases). The CDR3 is 19 amino acids. V lost 2 bases and J lost 2, with 26 bases in between. Germline lookup yields CDR1 SGHDT and CDR2 YYEEEE. CDR3 sequence: CASSFNPSGRAFLTYEQYF. CDR3 sequence (DNA): TGTGCCAGCAGCTTTAACCCCTCGGGCAGGGCCTTCCTCACCTACGAGCAGTACTTC.

The chain recombines TRBV10-3 with TRBJ2-7; D is possibly TRBD1 or TRBD2 (5 bases each). V dropped 6 bases and J dropped 4 bases, with 13 bases sitting between them. This CDR3 contains 13 residues. CDR1 ENHRY and CDR2 SYGVKD come from the germline V gene. CDR3 in DNA: TGTGCCATCAGAGCCGGGACCCAATACGAGCAGTACTTC. Its protein product is CAIRAGTQYEQYF.

This clonotype is medium-sized in the sample. This chain connects TRBV5-1 to TRBJ2-2, with TRBD1 matching over 8 bases. V lost 6 bases, J lost 5 bases, and 9 bases stayed unmatched. Germline values: CDR1 SGHRS, CDR2 YFSETQ. The CDR3 contains 15 residues. The CDR3: CASNPQGAETGELFF. The DNA of the CDR3 is TGCGCCAGCAACCCTCAGGGGGCCGAAACCGGGGAGCTGTTTTTT.

The chain has TRBV7-2 and TRBJ2-3; TRBD2 matches at 8 bases. This CDR3 is built from 14 residues. The ends lost 2 bases at V and 4 bases at J; junction bases unmatched: 2. Germline CDR1 reads SGHTA; CDR2 reads FQGNSA. CDR3 sequence reads: CASSLSGSADTQYF. The CDR3 nucleotides read TGTGCCAGCAGCTTAAGCGGGAGTGCAGATACGCAGTATTTT.

This clonotype was seen a few times. This rearrangement joins TRBV24-1 to TRBJ2-2; 7 nucleotides match TRBD2. The CDR3 has 15 amino acids. From germline, CDR1 is KGHDR and CDR2 SFDVKD. V trimming: 4 bases; J trimming: 2 bases; junction bases outside the gene matches: 3. CDR3 DNA sequence: TGTGCCACCAGTGACACTAGCGTCAACACCGGGGAGCTGTTTTTT. It codes for CATSDTSVNTGELFF.

This clonotype was observed a handful of times. V is TRBV6-2 or TRBV6-3 and J is TRBJ2-7, with TRBD1 identical over 9 bases. CDR3 length: 15 amino acids. Trimming cost V 0 bases and J 3 bases; bases outside gene matches: 3. Germline values: CDR1 MNHEY, CDR2 SVGEGT. DNA of the CDR3: TGTGCCAGCAGTTACTCCGACAGGGGGATCTACGAGCAGTACTTC. Translated: CASSYSDRGIYEQYF.

By proportion, this clonotype is medium-sized. The V call is TRBV4-3, the J call TRBJ2-7; 9 bases agree with TRBD2. Trimming cost V 0 bases and J 2 bases; bases outside gene matches: 8. Germline CDR1 is LGHNA and CDR2 is YSLEER. The CDR3 runs to 17 residues. The CDR3 coding sequence is TGCGCCAGCAGCCAAGATCTGGCGGGAGGGTCCCCCTACGAGCAGTACTTC. Translating it yields CASSQDLAGGSPYEQYF.

The chain employs TRBV5-5 and TRBJ1-6, with D perhaps matching TRBD1 (5 bases). Germline CDR1 reads SGHKS; CDR2 reads YYEKEE (reference sequence). V shed 4 bases and J shed 9 bases, with 20 bases lying between them. This CDR3 comprises 16 residues. The chain's CDR3 is CASSRGTAGIGSPLHF. CDR3 coding DNA: TGTGCCAGCAGCCGGGGGACCGCCGGTATAGGTTCACCCCTCCACTTT.

This chain connects TRBV28 to TRBJ2-4; D unresolved. Germline V lookup: CDR1 MDHEN, CDR2 SYDVKM. The germline V and J ends were trimmed by 0 bases and 6 bases, with 3 bases remaining between them. CDR3 size: 12 residues. CDR3 bases: TGTGCCAGCAGTTTATGGGGAAACATTCAGTACTTC. The encoded protein is CASSLWGNIQYF.

This chain uses TRBV20-1 with TRBJ2-3; D gene unclear. Germline-derived CDR1 and CDR2 are DFQATT and SNEGSKA (reference sequence). V was cut by 2 bases and J by 6 bases, with 6 bases left in between. The CDR3 runs to 11 residues. The CDR3 bases are TGCAGTGCTAGACGTGGGGATACGCAGTATTTT. This gives the protein CSARRGDTQYF.

The gene calls are TRBV30 and TRBJ2-7; possibly TRBD1 or TRBD2 for D (6 bases each). This CDR3 contains 14 residues. Germline loops: CDR1 GTSNPN, CDR2 SVGIG (reference sequence). Trimming pared 0 bases from V and 7 bases from J, leaving 16 bases between. Written as DNA, the CDR3 is TGTGCCTGGAGTGTAGGTCCGGGGGCGAAGGAGCAGTACTTC. Its protein product is CAWSVGPGAKEQYF.

The rearrangement joins TRBV20-1 to TRBJ2-7; 7 nucleotides agree with TRBD2. The V segment lost 5 bases and the J segment 3 bases; nucleotides outside the gene matches: 10. Germline values: CDR1 DFQATT, CDR2 SNEGSKA (reference sequence). This CDR3 comprises 14 residues. The CDR3 protein is CSAPNRDYLYEQYF. The DNA for the CDR3 is TGCAGTGCTCCGAACCGGGACTACCTCTACGAGCAGTACTTC.

The chain combines TRBV11-2 with TRBJ2-7; a weak D match, TRBD1 (5 bases). The V end lost 5 bases, the J end lost 6 bases, and 17 bases lay between the germline ends. This CDR3 is 14 amino acids long. Germline values: CDR1 SGHAT, CDR2 FQNNGV. Written as DNA, the CDR3 is TGTGCCAGCAGCCTGGGAAACGACAGACGCGAGCAGTACTTC. It translates to CASSLGNDRREQYF.